This paragraph reports one T cell receptor beta chain. The sample is drawn from a study of blood T cell repertoires in COVID-19. About the research overall: The analysed material was cDNA or gDNA that came from T cells, B-cell-depleted T cells, or PBMCs.

Germline CDR1 is SQVTM and CDR2 is ANQGSEA. This CDR3 has 15 amino acids. V gave up 7 bases and J gave up 1 base, with 19 bases separating them. Profiled with immunoSEQ multiplex PCR; TCRdb holds only in-frame clones, not every one. The table has approximately 180,000 clones, 84% seen once. The receptor comes from a man between 50 and 59 years old who had recovered from COVID-19. The rearrangement uses TRBV29-1 and TRBJ1-1; tentative D call: TRBD1 (6 bases). Sequenced input: PBMCs or T cells enriched from blood (not recorded which). The CDR3 protein is CSGAETGQTNTEAFF. The CDR3 nucleotides read TGCAGCGGGGCCGAGACAGGTCAGACGAACACTGAAGCTTTCTTT.